One sample yielded the 15 T cell receptor beta chains listed below, sequenced in a study of beta chain features in type 1 diabetes. Reverse transcribing all isolated RNA meant expressed TCRB transcripts were sequenced. Some clones are missing from TCRdb's copy, which holds only in-frame ones; the method was immunoSEQ multiplex PCR. The sample lists about half a million clones, approximately 30% occurring once. Material for sequencing was naive CD4+ T cells from blood. Receptors were obtained from a man in his late teens or twenties in good health.

This clone has more than one count but fewer than ten. The sample carries other DNA sequences with the same CDR3. The chain employs TRBV9 and TRBJ1-2; D perhaps matches TRBD1 (6 bases). The CDR3 contains 14 residues. Germline values: CDR1 SGDLS, CDR2 YYNGEE. V was shortened by 2 bases and J by 4 bases, with 12 bases between the two germline ends. DNA of the CDR3: TGTGCCAGCAGCGTCGGGGGCGCTTCCTATGGCTACACCTTC. This translates into CASSVGGASYGYTF.

The chain combines TRBV14 with TRBJ2-7, with unresolved D. CDR1 and CDR2 from the germline V gene are SGHDN and FVKESK. Trimming took 3 bases from V and 3 from J, leaving 15 bases between them. This CDR3 has 15 residues. As DNA, the CDR3 is TGTGCCAGCAGCCACCTAAGTTGGGGTGGCTACGAGCAGTACTTC. Amino acids: CASSHLSWGGYEQYF.

Comment on this clone: Given a much more abundant clone one base away, this may be a read error. The same CDR3 also results from other DNA sequences found in this sample. The J gene is TRBJ2-5, the V gene TRBV7-9; D is ambiguous. Trimming removed 6 bases at V and 2 bases at J, with 1 base between. Per germline, CDR1 SEHNR and CDR2 FQNEAQ (reference sequence). This CDR3 has 10 residues. CDR3 sequence: CASSQETQYF. DNA of the CDR3: TGTGCCAGCAGTCAAGAGACCCAGTACTTC. Together with reference TRBV7-9 and TRBJ2-5, the CDR3 gives the full variable domain: DTGVSQNPRHKITKRGQNVTFRCDPISEHNRLYWYRQTLGQGPEFLTYFQNEAQLEKSRLLSDRFSAERPKGSFSTLEIQRTEQGDSAMYLCASSQETQYFGPGTRLLVL.

This clone turned up a few times. Other DNA sequences of this sample code for an identical CDR3. The chain is built from TRBV4-3 and TRBJ2-6, with a tentative D call TRBD1 (5 bases). V lost 4 bases and J 4 bases, leaving 11 bases between the germline ends. Per germline, CDR1 LGHNA and CDR2 YSLEER. This CDR3 contains 15 residues. The CDR3 loop reads CASSRKGPGANVLTF. CDR3 nucleotide sequence: TGCGCCAGCAGCCGTAAGGGGCCCGGGGCCAACGTCCTGACTTTC.

J is TRBJ1-2 and V is TRBV4-3; unclear D gene. Germline loops: CDR1 LGHNA, CDR2 YSLEER. This CDR3 comprises 14 residues. Trimming cost V 4 bases and J 4 bases, with 13 bases left between them. CDR3 sequence reads: CASSPVLSPYGYTF. The CDR3 bases are TGCGCCAGCAGCCCCGTTTTATCGCCCTATGGCTACACCTTC.

V gene TRBV30 combines with J gene TRBJ1-1; D is perhaps TRBD1 (5 bases). This CDR3 has 12 residues. The V end was cut by 6 bases, the J end by 9 bases, with 17 bases between. Looked up from germline, CDR1 is GTSNPN and CDR2 is SVGIG (reference sequence). The CDR3 protein is CACTTGTPQAFF. The CDR3 DNA is TGTGCCTGTACCACCGGGACGCCACAAGCTTTCTTT.

The rearrangement links TRBV10-2 to TRBJ2-7; TRBD2 matches 8 bases. The CDR3 is 13 residues long. V lost 7 bases and J lost 2; bases outside the gene matches: 4. CDR1 and CDR2 from the germline V gene are WSHSY and SAAADI. The CDR3 reads CASKTSGTYEQYF. The CDR3 nucleotides read TGCGCCAGCAAAACTAGCGGCACCTACGAGCAGTACTTC.

This rearrangement joins TRBV30 to TRBJ2-3; 10 bases map to TRBD1. CDR3 length: 15 amino acids. Unmatched junction bases numbered 6, after V lost 0 bases and J lost 6 bases. The germline CDR1 and CDR2 sequences are GTSNPN and SVGIG (reference sequence). CDR3 sequence: CAWSVRQGARDTQYF. CDR3 nucleotide sequence: TGTGCCTGGAGTGTAAGACAGGGGGCAAGGGATACGCAGTATTTT.

Only a few counts were recorded for this clone. This chain uses TRBV4-3 with TRBJ2-1; 10 positions match TRBD2. CDR1 is LGHNA, CDR2 YSLEER, per germline. The V segment lost 4 bases and the J segment 10 bases; nucleotides outside the gene matches: 4. The CDR3 totals 13 residues. The chain's CDR3 is CASSLAGGLEQFF. The DNA of the CDR3 is TGCGCCAGCAGCCTAGCGGGGGGACTGGAGCAGTTCTTC.

This clone has a handful of counts. V gene TRBV9 combines with J gene TRBJ1-2; 7 positions agree with TRBD1. This CDR3 comprises 13 residues. Germline CDR1 SGDLS, CDR2 YYNGEE. The V segment lost 4 bases and the J segment 4 bases; nucleotides outside the gene matches: 4. In DNA, the CDR3 is TGTGCCAGCAGCACCGGGACAGCCTATGGCTACACCTTC. It is translated as CASSTGTAYGYTF.

Only a few counts were recorded for this clone. This chain joins TRBV18 and TRBJ2-7, with D maybe TRBD2 (6 bases). From germline, CDR1 is KGHSH and CDR2 LQKENI. The CDR3 length is 14 residues. Trimming removed 2 bases at V and 4 bases at J, with 12 bases between. The CDR3 spells CASSPAGGRYEQYF. The CDR3 DNA reads TGTGCCAGCTCACCAGCCGGGGGTAGGTACGAGCAGTACTTC.

This clone has only a few counts. CDR3 amino acids: CASSRDSPTDTQYF. The DNA of the CDR3 is TGCGCCAGCAGCAGGGACTCCCCCACAGATACGCAGTATTTT. The rearrangement uses TRBV5-1 and TRBJ2-3; tentatively, D is TRBD2 (6 bases). The germline V and J ends were trimmed by 4 bases and 2 bases, with 11 bases remaining between them. The CDR3 contains 14 residues. Germline CDR1 is SGHRS and CDR2 is YFSETQ.

This clone was seen only a few times. The chain links TRBV10-3 to TRBJ2-4, with 10 nucleotides matching TRBD2. V was pared by 1 base and J by 0 bases, with 9 bases of the junction left unmatched. CDR1 and CDR2 (germline): ENHRY, SYGVKD. The CDR3 is 19 amino acids. The CDR3 protein is CAISEFEREGPVAKNIQYF. The CDR3 nucleotides are TGTGCCATCAGTGAGTTTGAGCGGGAGGGACCAGTAGCCAAAAACATTCAGTACTTC.

The gene calls are TRBV18 and TRBJ2-7, with 7 bases lining up with TRBD1. CDR1 is KGHSH and CDR2 is LQKENI in the germline V gene. This CDR3 has 14 amino acids. V was clipped by 5 bases and J by 0 bases; unmatched bases: 4. The CDR3 DNA reads TGTGCCAGCTCAGCTCGGGACAGCTCCTACGAGCAGTACTTC. Its translation is CASSARDSSYEQYF.

This clone was counted a few times. The genes are TRBV19 and TRBJ1-1; D may be TRBD1 (5 bases). The CDR3 spans 13 residues. In germline, CDR1 is LNHDA, CDR2 SQIVND (reference sequence). Trimming left V 7 bases short and J 6 bases short, with 15 bases between. CDR3 protein: CASNDGAKAEAFF. Written as DNA, the CDR3 is TGTGCCAGTAACGACGGGGCAAAGGCTGAAGCTTTCTTT.